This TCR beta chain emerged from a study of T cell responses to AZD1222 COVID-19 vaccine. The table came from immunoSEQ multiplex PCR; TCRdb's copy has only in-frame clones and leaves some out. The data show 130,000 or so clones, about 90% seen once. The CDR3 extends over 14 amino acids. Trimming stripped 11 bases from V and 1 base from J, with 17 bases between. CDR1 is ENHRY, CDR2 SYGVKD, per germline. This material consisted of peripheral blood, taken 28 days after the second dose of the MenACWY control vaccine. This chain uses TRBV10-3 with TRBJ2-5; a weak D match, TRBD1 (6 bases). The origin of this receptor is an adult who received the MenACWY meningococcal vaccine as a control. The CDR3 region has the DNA TGTGCCCACAAGAAACAGGGACCCCAAGAGACCCAGTACTTC. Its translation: CAHKKQGPQETQYF.